This paragraph reports one T cell receptor beta chain. The data originate from a study of blood T cell repertoires in COVID-19. Study details: Italy, Spain and the United States were the sources of the convalescent and acute COVID-19 samples. T cells, B-cell-depleted T cells, or PBMCs provided the cDNA or gDNA that served as material.

The CDR3 consists of 18 residues. The V gene's germline CDR1 is SGHVS and CDR2 FNYEAQ. The V end lost 5 bases, the J end lost 6 bases, and 26 bases lay between the germline ends. Authors' methods: Amplification with reference gene primers provided the estimates of nucleated cell counts. The data were produced by immunoSEQ multiplex PCR, yet TCRdb's version contains in-frame clones alone and is incomplete. V, J and clone size are taken as reported in that table, and D and trimming were inferred from the DNA itself. The data contain about 55,000 clones, around 90% of them singletons. This chain connects TRBV7-6 to TRBJ2-1; maybe TRBD2 (6 bases). This TCR came from an elderly man with acute or convalescent COVID-19. Sequenced sample: peripheral blood. CDR3 nucleotides: TGTGCCAGCAGCCAAATCCGGGGTGTCGGGGACTTATCCAATGAGCAGTTCTTC. Protein: CASSQIRGVGDLSNEQFF. Drawing the rest from reference TRBV7-6 and TRBJ2-1, the complete variable domain is GAGVSQSPRYKVTKRGQDVALRCDPISGHVSLYWYRQALGQGPEFLTYFNYEAQQDKSGLPNDRFSAERPEGSISTLTIQRTEQRDSAMYRCASSQIRGVGDLSNEQFFGPGTRLTVL.